This T cell receptor beta chain was sequenced in a study of blood T cell repertoires in COVID-19. The length of the CDR3 is 13 residues. Germline-derived CDR1 and CDR2 are SNHLY and FYNNEI. V was pared by 6 bases and J by 4 bases, with 2 bases of the junction left unmatched. Assay used: immunoSEQ multiplex PCR; TCRdb lists only in-frame clones, some missing. The table records 95,000 to 150,000 clones, roughly 83% of them present only once. The chain employs TRBV2 and TRBJ2-2, with 7 bases lining up with TRBD2. Sequencing used peripheral blood. The sequence derives from a man in his forties with active or convalescent COVID-19. The CDR3 sequence: CASRGGSTGELFF. CDR3 sequence (DNA): TGTGCCAGCAGGGGGGGGAGCACCGGGGAGCTGTTTTTT.